The text below deals with one T cell receptor (beta chain). Its specificity is unknown. Germline loops: CDR1 LNHNV, CDR2 YYDKDF (reference sequence). The CDR3 has 14 residues. The V end was cut by 0 bases, the J end by 8 bases, with 11 bases between. This sample was taken from a study of vaccination effects on CD4 cells after COVID-19. Produced via immunoSEQ multiplex PCR; TCRdb's table is partial and in-frame only. This table holds 35,000 to 45,000 clones, about 80% found once. Expansion of antigen-specific CD4+ T cells with viral peptide pools was carried out by the ViraFEST assay before sequencing. A roughly ten-day culture period preceded the isolation of CD4+ T cells. Of the BNT162b2 and mRNA-1273 vaccines, participants received two doses of one or the other.

The chain recombines TRBV15 with TRBJ2-4; no reliable D call. This sequence was found in a human donor who received a COVID-19 vaccine. Some clones in this sample may be carry-over from other donors' samples. The specimen was CD4+ T cells from PBMCs cultured with HCoV-NL63 spike peptides, collected after COVID-19 vaccination. The CDR3: CATSRDRSSDIQYF. The DNA for the CDR3 is TGTGCCACCAGCAGAGATCGGTCCTCGGACATTCAGTACTTC.